This TCR beta chain was recovered during a study of blood T cell repertoires in COVID-19. Study-level background: The origin of the acute and convalescent COVID-19 samples was the United States, Italy and Spain. T cells, B-cell-depleted T cells, or PBMCs supplied cDNA or gDNA.

Per the authors' pipeline: Amplification with reference gene primers provided the estimates of nucleated cell counts. Assay used: immunoSEQ multiplex PCR; TCRdb lists only in-frame clones, some missing. V and J calls and clone size come straight from that table; D and trimming were deduced from the DNA. The sample yields about 440,000 clones, around 88% seen once. Seattle cases were enrolled at active infection and followed longitudinally. The CDR3 sequence is 14 residues long. The V gene's germline CDR1 is GTSNPN and CDR2 SVGIG (reference sequence). V lost 4 bases and J lost 0, with 9 bases in between.

The chain carries TRBV30 and TRBJ1-4; possible D gene TRBD1, 5 bases. This clonotype originated in a woman aged 50 to 65 with COVID-19, enrolled during active disease. Sequencing was performed on peripheral blood. The CDR3 spells CAWTLGATNEKLFF. Written as DNA, the CDR3 is TGTGCCTGGACGTTAGGGGCAACTAATGAAAAACTGTTTTTT.